This T cell receptor (beta chain) emerged from a study of cytomegalovirus exposure and HLA in healthy donors. Notes on the study in general: Analyzed later, most CMV-associated TCR beta chains appeared HLA-restricted.

Concerning this clone: The antigen is not known.

The PCR had 60 Vbeta and 13 Jbeta primers. Original data processing: Later, some 75 million unique TCR beta chains were counted in an analysis, and about 10 million of them were shared. Some clones are missing from TCRdb's copy, which holds only in-frame ones; the method was immunoSEQ multiplex PCR. V and J calls and clone size are given by that table; D and trimming were obtained from the DNA. The repertoire holds 60,000 to 80,000 clones, with roughly 60% as singletons. The CDR3 contains 14 residues. In germline, CDR1 is LNHDA, CDR2 SQIVND (reference sequence). V was trimmed by 5 bases and J by 4 bases, leaving 14 bases between them. Healthy bone marrow donors formed the donor group.

This receptor was taken from a man aged 30-40 years in good health and CMV-seronegative. Sequencing input: PBMCs. The rearrangement links TRBV19 to TRBJ2-5; TRBD2 is a possible D gene (6 bases). This CDR3 is CASSDSGLTETQYF. CDR3 in DNA: TGTGCCAGTAGTGACTCGGGACTCACAGAGACCCAGTACTTC.